What follows are 4 T cell receptor beta chains derived from one specimen sequenced in a study of CD8+ T cells in alopecia areata. The treatment: oral pan-JAK inhibitor, 5-10 mg twice daily. RNA, once extracted, was reverse transcribed into cDNA for use as the sequencing template. Assay used: immunoSEQ multiplex PCR; TCRdb lists only in-frame clones, some missing. The repertoire holds over 95,000 clones, with 56% as singletons. Sequenced material: CD4+ T cells sorted from blood, taken at week 24, from a patient treated with tofacitinib. The source of these receptors is a human donor with alopecia areata.

This clone was detected only a few times. This rearrangement joins TRBV7-2 to TRBJ1-3; no clear D gene. V lost 2 bases and J lost 2, with 10 bases in between. CDR1 is SGHTA and CDR2 is FQGNSA in the germline V gene. This CDR3 has 15 amino acids. The CDR3 nucleotides are TGTGCCAGCAGCTTAACCCCTTCGGCTGGAAACACCATATATTTT. Translation gives CASSLTPSAGNTIYF.

The J gene is TRBJ2-3, the V gene TRBV27; the match to TRBD2 covers 7 bases. Germline trimming cut 6 bases from V and 1 base from J; bases unmatched to any gene: 10. The germline V gene has CDR1 MNHEY and CDR2 SMNVEV (reference sequence). CDR3 length: 16 residues. The CDR3 DNA reads as TGTGCCAGCAGCCCCGTCAGCGGGGCAGGCACAGATACGCAGTATTTT. Translating it yields CASSPVSGAGTDTQYF.

This clone was observed once. The rearrangement links TRBV25-1 to TRBJ2-1; D remains ambiguous. From germline, CDR1 is MGHDK and CDR2 SYGVNS. The CDR3 loop spans 12 amino acids. Trimming stripped 3 bases from V and 9 bases from J, with 9 bases between. CDR3 sequence (DNA): TGTGCCAGCAGTGACGGGCCTCTTGAGCAGTTCTTC. Residues: CASSDGPLEQFF.

CDR3 nucleotide sequence: TGTGCCAGCAGTGTAGGAGGGGGGCCGAATTCACCCCTCCACTTT. Translation: CASSVGGGPNSPLHF. This chain links TRBV25-1 with TRBJ1-6; possible D gene TRBD1, 6 bases. CDR1 and CDR2 (germline): MGHDK, SYGVNS. The CDR3 has 15 amino acids. Trimming left V 4 bases short and J 7 bases short, with 14 bases between.